The 18 T cell receptor beta chains given below trace back to one sample, sequenced in a study of cytomegalovirus exposure and HLA in healthy donors. The PCR used 60 Vbeta and 13 Jbeta primers. Profiled with immunoSEQ multiplex PCR; TCRdb holds only in-frame clones, not every one. Here the sample spans 100,000 or so clones, just under 75% being singletons. The sample taken for sequencing was PBMCs. Receptor source: a man aged 45-60 years in good health and CMV-seropositive.

This clone was observed a handful of times. The rearrangement joins TRBV7-2 to TRBJ2-3; 9 bases line up with TRBD2. CDR3 length: 14 amino acids. Germline CDR1 SGHTA, CDR2 FQGNSA. The V and J ends lost 5 bases and 2 bases, in that order; junction bases with no gene match: 2. CDR3 DNA: TGTGCCAGCAGCCGACTAGCGGCCACAGATACGCAGTATTTT. Its translation is CASSRLAATDTQYF.

The chain recombines TRBV7-2 with TRBJ2-3; TRBD2 agrees at 12 bases. The CDR3 length is 15 residues. CDR1 is SGHTA, CDR2 FQGNSA, per germline. Losses at the gene ends were 4 bases for V and 4 bases for J; bases not matched to a gene: 3. CDR3 in DNA: TGTGCCAGCAGCTCAGGACTAGCGGGACCAGATACGCAGTATTTT. It codes for CASSSGLAGPDTQYF.

The rearrangement uses TRBV7-6 and TRBJ2-1, with D tentatively TRBD2 (6 bases). V lost 5 bases, J lost 6 bases, and 17 bases lay in between. The CDR3 contains 15 residues. Germline V gene data show CDR1 as SGHVS and CDR2 as FNYEAQ. CDR3 sequence: CASSPGLRGTNEQFF. CDR3 DNA sequence: TGTGCCAGCAGCCCAGGACTGCGGGGAACCAATGAGCAGTTCTTC.

This chain connects TRBV7-9 to TRBJ1-2, with 9 bases that match TRBD1. Germline loops: CDR1 SEHNR, CDR2 FQNEAQ (reference sequence). This CDR3 is built from 14 residues. The ends lost 5 bases at V and 5 bases at J; junction bases unmatched: 6. CDR3 coding DNA: TGTGCCAGCAGCCGGCAGACAGGGGGGTATGGCTACACCTTC. Translated, it gives CASSRQTGGYGYTF.

The V gene is TRBV9, the J gene TRBJ2-3, with a possible D match to TRBD2 (6 bases). CDR1 and CDR2 from the germline V gene are SGDLS and YYNGEE. The CDR3 is 14 amino acids. V lost 0 bases to trimming and J lost 14 bases, with 19 bases between them. The CDR3 region is CASSVDLRTKRLYF. The CDR3 nucleotides read TGTGCCAGCAGCGTAGATTTGCGGACTAAACGTCTGTATTTT.

The gene calls are TRBV6-1 and TRBJ1-2, with TRBD1 matching over 12 bases. V was pared by 9 bases and J by 5 bases, with 4 bases of the junction left unmatched. Germline V gene sequence: CDR1 MNHNS, CDR2 SASEGT. The CDR3 covers 13 residues. The CDR3 sequence: CARGDRGRYGYTF. As DNA, the CDR3 is TGTGCCAGAGGGGACAGGGGGCGATATGGCTACACCTTC.

The rearrangement joins TRBV5-6 to TRBJ1-1; D is ambiguous. The CDR3 sequence is 16 residues long. Trimming stripped 1 base from V and 5 bases from J, with 18 bases between. Germline assignment: CDR1 SGHDT and CDR2 YYEEEE. The CDR3 reads CASSLSRSGERTEAFF. DNA for the CDR3: TGTGCCAGCAGCTTGAGTAGGTCCGGGGAGAGGACTGAAGCTTTCTTT.

This chain connects TRBV14 to TRBJ2-5; 9 positions agree with TRBD1. Germline trimming cut 1 base from V and 1 base from J; bases unmatched to any gene: 16. CDR1 is SGHDN and CDR2 is FVKESK in the germline V gene. CDR3 length equals 20 residues. The CDR3 spells CASSQGAGTGRYVFQETQYF. CDR3 sequence (DNA): TGTGCCAGCAGCCAAGGGGCCGGGACAGGGCGTTATGTATTCCAAGAGACCCAGTACTTC.

This chain connects TRBV5-4 to TRBJ2-5; 16 nucleotides agree with TRBD2. V dropped 4 bases and J dropped 10; count of bases not matched to a gene: 7. Germline lookup yields CDR1 SGHNT and CDR2 YYREEE (reference sequence). CDR3 length: 15 residues. The CDR3 DNA is TGTGCCAGCAGCCTGGGACTAGCGGGGGGGGGAGACCAGTACTTC. Translation: CASSLGLAGGGDQYF.

This clone was recorded only once. This chain uses TRBV5-1 with TRBJ1-4, with 7 bases aligning to TRBD1. CDR1 and CDR2 from the germline V gene are SGHRS and YFSETQ. Germline trimming cut 4 bases from V and 5 bases from J; bases unmatched to any gene: 8. The CDR3 runs to 15 residues. In DNA form, the CDR3 reads TGCGCCAGCAGCAAAACGACAGGGATAAATGAAAAACTGTTTTTT. It is translated as CASSKTTGINEKLFF.

The rearrangement joins TRBV10-3 to TRBJ2-3, with 9 bases that match TRBD2. Germline V lookup: CDR1 ENHRY, CDR2 SYGVKD. The CDR3 contains 15 residues. The trim removed 10 bases at V and 5 bases at J, leaving 13 bases unmatched. CDR3 amino acids: CATRGPAGGQDTQYF. In DNA form, the CDR3 reads TGTGCCACCAGGGGTCCCGCGGGAGGGCAAGATACGCAGTATTTT.

This chain uses TRBV2 with TRBJ1-2, with D tentatively TRBD1 (5 bases). CDR1 is SNHLY, CDR2 FYNNEI, per germline. Trimming took off 6 bases at V and 0 bases at J, with 14 bases between the two ends. The CDR3 is made up of 15 amino acids. CDR3 sequence reads: CASRGGRRANYGYTF. In nucleotides, the CDR3 is TGTGCCAGCAGGGGGGGGAGGAGAGCTAACTATGGCTACACCTTC.

V is TRBV2 and J is TRBJ2-3; maybe TRBD1 (6 bases). Deletions cut 6 bases from V and 0 bases from J, with 19 bases between. The CDR3 runs to 17 residues. The germline V gene encodes CDR1 SNHLY and CDR2 FYNNEI. Written as DNA, the CDR3 is TGTGCCAGCAGCAGCCCCGACAGGAGTCCTAGCACAGATACGCAGTATTTT. Its translation is CASSSPDRSPSTDTQYF.

This chain connects TRBV7-8 to TRBJ2-7; 7 bases fit TRBD1. V gave up 1 base and J gave up 4 bases; unmatched junction bases: 7. The CDR3 has 15 residues. Germline CDR1 reads SGHVS; CDR2 reads FQNEAQ. CDR3 in DNA: TGTGCCAGCAGCTTAGTTGGCACAGGGGCGTACGAGCAGTACTTC. Translating gives CASSLVGTGAYEQYF. Supplemented by reference TRBV7-8 and TRBJ2-7, the full variable domain reads GAGVSQSPRYKVAKRGQDVALRCDPISGHVSLFWYQQALGQGPEFLTYFQNEAQLDKSGLPSDRFFAERPEGSVSTLKIQRTQQEDSAVYLCASSLVGTGAYEQYFGPGTRLTVT.

V is TRBV28 and J is TRBJ1-1; D ambiguous. The V gene's germline CDR1 is MDHEN and CDR2 SYDVKM. V shed 4 bases and J shed 0 bases, with 3 bases lying between them. The CDR3 sequence is 12 residues long. The CDR3 DNA sequence: TGTGCCAGCAGTTCCGTGAACACTGAAGCTTTCTTT. This gives the protein CASSSVNTEAFF.

The chain couples TRBV9 to TRBJ2-7, with D unclear. The ends were cut back, 0 bases at V and 6 bases at J, with 13 bases in the middle. Germline V gene data show CDR1 as SGDLS and CDR2 as YYNGEE. The CDR3 runs 14 residues. CDR3 sequence reads: CASSVGVGGLEQYF. For the CDR3, the DNA is TGTGCCAGCAGCGTAGGCGTCGGCGGCCTCGAGCAGTACTTC.

The rearrangement uses TRBV5-1 and TRBJ2-6; D is uncertain. Germline CDR1 reads SGHRS; CDR2 reads YFSETQ. The V end lost 5 bases, the J end lost 0 bases, and 15 bases lay between the germline ends. The CDR3 totals 17 residues. The CDR3, as DNA: TGCGCCAGCAGAAAAGACCAGCGAGTCTCTGGGGCCAACGTCCTGACTTTC. Protein product: CASRKDQRVSGANVLTF.

The count of this clone is one. The chain carries TRBV5-1 and TRBJ2-3; TRBD2 matches 7 bases. The V gene end was trimmed by 6 bases and the J gene end by 0 bases; junction bases not matched to a gene: 10. Germline loops: CDR1 SGHRS, CDR2 YFSETQ. The CDR3 has 16 residues. The CDR3 protein is CASTIGRGLSTDTQYF. CDR3 coding DNA: TGCGCCAGCACCATTGGGAGGGGACTTAGCACAGATACGCAGTATTTT.